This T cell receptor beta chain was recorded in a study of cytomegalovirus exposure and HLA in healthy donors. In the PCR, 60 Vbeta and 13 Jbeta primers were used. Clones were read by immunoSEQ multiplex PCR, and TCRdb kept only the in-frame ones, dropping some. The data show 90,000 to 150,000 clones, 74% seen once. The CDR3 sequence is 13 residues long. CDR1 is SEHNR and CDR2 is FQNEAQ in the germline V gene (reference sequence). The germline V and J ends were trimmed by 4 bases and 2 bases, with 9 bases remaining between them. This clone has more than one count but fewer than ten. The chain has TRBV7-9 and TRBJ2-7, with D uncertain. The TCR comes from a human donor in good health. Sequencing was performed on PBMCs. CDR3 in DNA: TGTGCCAGCAGCTCCCCTAATACCTACGAGCAGTACTTC. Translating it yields CASSSPNTYEQYF.